This entry features one TCR beta chain sequence. Its antigen is still unknown. The source of the sample is a study of T cell responses to AZD1222 COVID-19 vaccine. Overall study results and limits: The sample set comprised mostly white British donors with more females, and clonal diversity was possibly underestimated. Researchers report vaccine-associated CD4 TCRs spanning spike, with dominance at 160-218 and 743-854.

Measured with immunoSEQ multiplex PCR; TCRdb has only the in-frame clones, and not every one. The data hold 100,000 to 140,000 clones, with roughly 87% observed a single time. The CDR3 covers 15 residues. Per germline, CDR1 SGDLS and CDR2 YYNGEE. Trimming cost V 0 bases and J 2 bases; bases outside gene matches: 3. This receptor was identified in an adult in good health. The rearrangement joins TRBV9 to TRBJ1-1; TRBD1 matches at 8 bases. The sequencing here drew on peripheral blood, taken on day 0 of AZD1222 vaccination. CDR3 nucleotide sequence: TGTGCCAGCAGCGTAGCTGCAGGGGGCAACACTGAAGCTTTCTTT. The encoded protein is CASSVAAGGNTEAFF.